This T cell receptor beta chain was retrieved from a study of T cell responses to AZD1222 COVID-19 vaccine (dated by TCRdb to the early 2020s). Background for the entire study: TCR sequencing covered roughly 230 trial participants: nearly 210 given two doses of AZD1222 and approximately 25 given two doses of MenACWY control vaccine. Trial participants were enrolled by age into 18-55, 56-69 and 70-plus year subgroups, with approximately 160, 26 and 62 TCR-sequenced participants respectively.

Paper-wide results and their limitations: Participants were mostly white British, with more females than males. The authors suggested clonal diversity may have been underestimated. CD4 TCRs associated with the vaccine covered the entire spike protein, and the dominant responses were in regions 160-218 and 743-854. Because no day 14 peak-response samples were available, repertoires were characterized only after the peak T cell response. A significant rise in spike-specific TCR breadth and depth was observed after two AZD1222 doses relative to day 0 and relative to MenACWY recipients. In the small 56-69-year group, the increase in depth fell short of significance, most likely because of low power. Reportedly, close to half of the unique spike-specific TCRs recognized epitopes lying outside the regions that are mutated in the B.1.351 and B.1.1.7 variants. Conclusions about previously exposed vaccinees were limited because only six AZD1222 recipients were SARS-CoV-2 seropositive at baseline.

The CDR3 regions of human TCRbeta chains were subjected to immunosequencing. For the original study's pipeline: Repertoire TCRs were checked for matches against a reference library of SARS-CoV-2-specific TCRs that had been generated using the MIRA antigen-specificity platform. Breadth was defined as the fraction of unique TCRs that were SARS-CoV-2-associated, and depth was defined as the fraction of total T cells that were SARS-CoV-2-associated. Using the MIRA data, every spike-specific TCR was mapped to the spike region that the TCR reacted to and assigned to either a CD4 or a CD8 class. Log10-transformed breadth and depth values were compared by one-way ANOVA with Sidak's multiple comparisons tests. Not all clones reach the TCRdb copy of this immuneACCESS table, which keeps in-frame sequences only. Checked studies attribute under half of the gap to unresolved V genes and leave the rest unexplained. The D gene and trimming were derived from the DNA, and the V and J assignments and clone size from that table. Across this sample there are about 100,000 clones, with 75% to 95% seen only once. Approximately 5.6% of the sample belongs to the ten largest clones.

The time point label for this specimen denotes: about 28 days (+/-7) after the second vaccine dose. Because spike-specific TCR depth and breadth did not differ between the two schedules, AZD1222 recipients who got a second dose at roughly 4 weeks were pooled with those who got a second dose at roughly 12 weeks. Vaccinee samples were obtained from the UK trials COV001 and COV002, which included a single-blind randomized controlled phase 2/3 trial of AZD1222 (ChAdOx1 nCoV-19) in healthy adults. For TCRbeta chain sequencing, PBMC samples were collected from trial participants at day 0 and at day 28 after the second dose. Measured from the cysteine to the phenylalanine, the CDR3 is 14 residues long. Only CDR3 DNA is held: 42 bases, read in frame from base 1. The junction shows trimming of 4 bases on V and 4 bases on J, and the gene matches do not reach 4 bases of it. From the germline V gene, CDR1 is KGHSH and CDR2 is LQKENI.

This clone has just one count. Its specific antigen is unknown. Base qualities are not recorded, but no much larger clone differs from it by a single base. The sequence is built from TRBV18 and TRBJ2-1; TRBD1 lines up with 7 middle nucleotides. The sequence was obtained from an adult who received the AZD1222 COVID-19 vaccine. The sequencing here drew on peripheral blood, taken 28 days after the second AZD1222 dose. This receptor has the CDR3 CASSRAQGYNEQFF. The base sequence is TGTGCCAGCTCACGGGCACAGGGGTACAATGAGCAGTTCTTC.